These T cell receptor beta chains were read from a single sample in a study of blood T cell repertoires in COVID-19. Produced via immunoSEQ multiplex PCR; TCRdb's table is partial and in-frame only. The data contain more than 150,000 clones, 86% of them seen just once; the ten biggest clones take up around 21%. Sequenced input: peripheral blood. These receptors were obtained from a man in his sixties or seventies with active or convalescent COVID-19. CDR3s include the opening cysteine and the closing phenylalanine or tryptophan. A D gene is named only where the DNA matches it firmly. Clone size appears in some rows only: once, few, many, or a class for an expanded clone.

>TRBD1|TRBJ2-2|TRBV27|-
TGTGCCAGCAGATTCCAGGGGGCTGGTACCGGGGAGCTGTTTTTT
CASRFQGAGTGELFF
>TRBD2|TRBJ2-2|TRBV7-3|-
TGTGCCAGCAGCTTAGGGGCCAGCGGGAGTATCAACACCGGGGAGCTGTTTTTT
CASSLGASGSINTGELFF
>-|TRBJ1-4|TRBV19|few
TGTGCCAGTAGTATCGGACGGACTACTAATGAAAAACTGTTTTTT
CASSIGRTTNEKLFF
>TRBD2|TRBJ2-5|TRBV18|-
TGTGCCAGCTCACCGGCTAGCGGGAGGCAGGGGACCCAGTACTTC
CASSPASGRQGTQYF
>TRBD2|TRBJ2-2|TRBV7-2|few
TGTGCCAGCAGCTCCAGGCAGGGCGTAGCGGGACCCGGGGAGCTGTTTTTT
CASSSRQGVAGPGELFF
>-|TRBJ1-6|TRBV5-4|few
TGTGCCAGCAGCTTGCCTGTTGAGGGATCACCCCTCCACTTT
CASSLPVEGSPLHF
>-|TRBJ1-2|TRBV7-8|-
TGTGCCAGCAGCCCGGACTTTGAGGGCTACACCTTC
CASSPDFEGYTF
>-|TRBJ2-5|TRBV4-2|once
TGTGCCAGCAGTAAGGGGGGGGAAGAGACCCAGTACTTC
CASSKGGEETQYF
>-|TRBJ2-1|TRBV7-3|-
TGTGCCAGCAGCTTAGGGGGCGATGAGCAGTTCTTC
CASSLGGDEQFF
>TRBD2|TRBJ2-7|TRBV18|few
TGTGCCAGCTCACCACGAGCCTCAAGCGGGACGGGGGAGCAGTACTTC
CASSPRASSGTGEQYF
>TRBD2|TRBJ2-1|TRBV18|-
TGTGCCAGCTCACCAGAAGGCGGGGGGTACTACAATGAGCAGTTCTTC
CASSPEGGGYYNEQFF
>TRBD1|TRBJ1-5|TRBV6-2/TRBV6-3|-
TGTGCCAGCAGTTACAGGGAGGGGACAGGGGCACCATATAGCAATCAGCCCCAGCATTTT
CASSYREGTGAPYSNQPQHF
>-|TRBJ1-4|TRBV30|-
TGTGCCTGGAGTGCAAGGTCAGGGTTGGATGAAAAACTGTTTTTT
CAWSARSGLDEKLFF
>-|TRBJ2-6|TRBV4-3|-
TGCGCCAGCAGCCAAGTGGGGGGAGCTGGGGCCAACGTCCTGACTTTC
CASSQVGGAGANVLTF
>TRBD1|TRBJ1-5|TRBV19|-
TGTGCCAGTAGTGCCCCGACAGGGGGGAGCAATCAGCCCCAGCATTTT
CASSAPTGGSNQPQHF
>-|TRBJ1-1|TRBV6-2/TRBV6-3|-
TGTGCCAGCAGCCCTACGGGGTCGACACCTGAAGCTTTCTTT
CASSPTGSTPEAFF
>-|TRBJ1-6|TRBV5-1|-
TGCGCCAGCAGCTTGGTCGGAGGTCTGGGGAATTCACCCCTCCACTTT
CASSLVGGLGNSPLHF
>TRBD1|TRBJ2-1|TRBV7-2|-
TGTGCCAGCAGCTTACGATCAGACAGGGTACATGAGCAGTTCTTC
CASSLRSDRVHEQFF
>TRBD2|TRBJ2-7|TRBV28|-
TGTGCCAGCAGTGGGTTGGGGGGGGCCTACGAGCAGTACTTC
CASSGLGGAYEQYF
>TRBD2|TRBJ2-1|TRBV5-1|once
TGCGCCAGCAGCTTAGTTGCGGGGGAATACAATGAGCAGTTCTTC
CASSLVAGEYNEQFF
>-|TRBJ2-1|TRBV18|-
TGTGCCAGCTCACCTCCGCGGGTCAGATCAATCTACAATGAGCAGTTCTTC
CASSPPRVRSIYNEQFF
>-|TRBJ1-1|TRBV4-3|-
TGCGCCAGCAGCCAAGATTCAGTGGGCGGGTGGAGGAACACTGAAGCTTTCTTT
CASSQDSVGGWRNTEAFF
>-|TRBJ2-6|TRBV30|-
TGTGCCTGGAATCGCGACAGGTCTGGGGCCAACGTCCTGACTTTC
CAWNRDRSGANVLTF
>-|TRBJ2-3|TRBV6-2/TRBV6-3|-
TGTGCCAGCAGTTACGGCTGGCTTAACACAGATACGCAGTATTTT
CASSYGWLNTDTQYF
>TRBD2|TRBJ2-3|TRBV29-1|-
TGCAGCGCACCGAGCGGGGGTAGCACAGATACGCAGTATTTT
CSAPSGGSTDTQYF
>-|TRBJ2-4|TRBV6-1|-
TGTGCCAGCAGTGAAGTGATCGTCAGGCCGACCAAAAACATTCAGTACTTC
CASSEVIVRPTKNIQYF
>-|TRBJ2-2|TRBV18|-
TGTGCCAGCTCACCAACCCACCCCCGGGGCACCGGGGAGCTGTTTTTT
CASSPTHPRGTGELFF
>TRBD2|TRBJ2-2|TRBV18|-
TGTGCCAGCTCACCGAGAACTAGCGGGAACACCGGGGAGCTGTTTTTT
CASSPRTSGNTGELFF
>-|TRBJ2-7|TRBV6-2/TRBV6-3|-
TGTGCCAGCAGTTACCCAAACGAGCAGTACTTC
CASSYPNEQYF
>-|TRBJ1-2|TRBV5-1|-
TGCGCCAGCAGCTTGGCCACCCTCCGCGGCTATGGCTACACCTTC
CASSLATLRGYGYTF
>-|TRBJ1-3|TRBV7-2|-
TGTGCCAGCAGCCGGGCGGGAGCGGGTTCGGCCGGAAACACCATATATTTT
CASSRAGAGSAGNTIYF
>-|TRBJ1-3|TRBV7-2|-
TGTGCCAGCAGCTTATGGGTCAGGGAATCTGGAAACACCATATATTTT
CASSLWVRESGNTIYF
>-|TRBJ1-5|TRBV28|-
TGTGCCAGCAGCCGCGACAGAGAGGATCAGCCCCAGCATTTT
CASSRDREDQPQHF
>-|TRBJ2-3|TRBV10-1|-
TGCGCCAGCAGTGCGGGGGTCGGGACAGATACGCAGTATTTT
CASSAGVGTDTQYF
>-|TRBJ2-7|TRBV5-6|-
TGTGCCAGCAGCCCGCTGGGGGAAGGGAGGTACGAGCAGTACTTC
CASSPLGEGRYEQYF
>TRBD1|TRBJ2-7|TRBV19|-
TGTGCCAGTAGCACAATCGGGACAGGGGGCTACGAGCAGTACTTC
CASSTIGTGGYEQYF
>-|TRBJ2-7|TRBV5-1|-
TGCGCCAGCAGCTTGGCCCAGGGGCGGGTATCCTACGAGCAGTACTTC
CASSLAQGRVSYEQYF
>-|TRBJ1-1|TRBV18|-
TGTGCCAGCTCAAGGGGGGGGGACACTGAAGCTTTCTTT
CASSRGGDTEAFF
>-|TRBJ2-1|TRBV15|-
TGTGCCACCAGCAGATGGGGCTGGGTGGGGCTCTACAATGAGCAGTTCTTC
CATSRWGWVGLYNEQFF
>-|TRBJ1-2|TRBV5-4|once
TGTGCCAGCAGCTTGGATCGGGGGACTTATGGCTACACCTTC
CASSLDRGTYGYTF
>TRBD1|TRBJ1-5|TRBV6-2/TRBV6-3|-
TGTGCCAGCAGTTACAACCTGGGACAGAGCAATCAGCCCCAGCATTTT
CASSYNLGQSNQPQHF
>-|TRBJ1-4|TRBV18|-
TGTGCCAGCTCAGCGCAGGGAACTAATGAAAAACTGTTTTTT
CASSAQGTNEKLFF
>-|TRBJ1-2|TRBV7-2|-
TGTGCCAGCAGCTTAGCTCAACCGGGACAATCGGTCCTCGGCTACACCTTC
CASSLAQPGQSVLGYTF
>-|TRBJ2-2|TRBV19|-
TGTGCCAGTAGTACCACTAACACCGGGGAGCTGTTTTTT
CASSTTNTGELFF
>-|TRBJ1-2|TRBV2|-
TGTGCCAGCAGTGAAGCAACCACGGGTGACTATGGCTACACCTTC
CASSEATTGDYGYTF
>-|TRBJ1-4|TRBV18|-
TGTGCCAGCGGGAGGAGGGGCGCAACTAATGAAAAACTGTTTTTT
CASGRRGATNEKLFF
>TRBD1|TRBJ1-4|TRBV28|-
TGTGCCAGCAGTCTAAATACAGGGGGCTCGGCTGAAAAACTGTTTTTT
CASSLNTGGSAEKLFF
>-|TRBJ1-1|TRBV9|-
TGTGCCAGCAGCGCCCAGGAGTGGGGGCCGATGTCCGACACTGAAGCTTTCTTT
CASSAQEWGPMSDTEAFF
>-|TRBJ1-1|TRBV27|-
TGTGCCAGCAGTTGGGGGGTCAGCGCTGAAGCTTTCTTT
CASSWGVSAEAFF